Presented here are 17 T cell receptor beta chains from one specimen sequenced in a study of cytomegalovirus exposure and HLA in healthy donors. The PCR used 60 Vbeta and 13 Jbeta primers. The data were produced by immunoSEQ multiplex PCR, yet TCRdb's version contains in-frame clones alone and is incomplete. This table holds some 220,000 clones, approximately 90% found once. Sequencing input: PBMCs. The receptors originated from a woman under 30 in good health and CMV-seronegative.

This clone was detected only a few times. V and J are TRBV11-3 and TRBJ2-1; 12 bases map to TRBD2. The CDR3 runs to 18 residues. V shed 0 bases and J 3 bases; nucleotides not matched to a gene: 6. CDR1 is SGHNT and CDR2 is YENEEA in the germline V gene. The CDR3 sequence: CASSLDGILAGGYNEQFF. CDR3 in DNA: TGTGCCAGCAGCTTAGACGGGATACTAGCGGGAGGCTACAATGAGCAGTTCTTC.

The rearrangement uses TRBV7-2 and TRBJ2-3; no reliable D call. The germline V gene encodes CDR1 SGHTA and CDR2 FQGNSA. This CDR3 is 14 amino acids long. Trimming pared 3 bases from V and 2 bases from J, leaving 9 bases between. This CDR3 is CASSFLRLTDTQYF. DNA for the CDR3: TGTGCCAGCAGCTTCCTCCGACTCACAGATACGCAGTATTTT.

The rearrangement links TRBV6-5 to TRBJ1-1; D is unresolved. Trimming took off 2 bases at V and 5 bases at J, with 9 bases between the two ends. The CDR3 sequence is 13 residues long. Germline-derived CDR1 and CDR2 are MNHEY and SVGAGI. The CDR3 DNA is TGTGCCAGCAGTTACACGGGTGGAACTGAAGCTTTCTTT. It yields the protein CASSYTGGTEAFF.

The CDR3 is CASSPPGQLFHEQYF. The CDR3 DNA sequence: TGTGCCAGCAGTCCCCCGGGACAGTTGTTCCACGAGCAGTACTTC. V usage is TRBV25-1 and J usage is TRBJ2-5, with 7 bases that match TRBD1. Judging by the DNA end, TRBJ2-7 fits better; the J call may be wrong. This CDR3 is 15 amino acids long. CDR1 MGHDK and CDR2 SYGVNS come from the germline V gene.

V usage is TRBV19 and J usage is TRBJ2-4; unclear D gene. Trimming cost V 4 bases and J 7 bases, with 20 bases left between them. Germline lookup yields CDR1 LNHDA and CDR2 SQIVND (reference sequence). This CDR3 spans 16 amino acids. As DNA, the CDR3 is TGTGCCAGTAGTACCCGAGGAAAGGTCCCGGTTAACATTCAGTACTTC. Protein product: CASSTRGKVPVNIQYF.

The genes are TRBV5-3 and TRBJ1-2; D gene ambiguous. TRBV5-3 is flagged as an ORF with uncertain function. V lost 3 bases and J 7 bases, leaving 22 bases between the germline ends. This CDR3 is 16 amino acids long. Written as DNA, the CDR3 is TGTGCCAGAAGCTGTGACAACCTAAAACTCTATGGTGGCTACACCTTC. Translating it yields CARSCDNLKLYGGYTF.

The chain joins TRBV27 to TRBJ2-2; D not resolved. Germline V gives CDR1 MNHEY, CDR2 SMNVEV (reference sequence). Trimming removed 6 bases from V and 1 base from J, with 9 bases in between. There are 14 residues in the CDR3. The CDR3 region has the DNA TGTGCCAGCAGAGGCGGCGGGAACACCGGGGAGCTGTTTTTT. It is translated as CASRGGGNTGELFF.

V gene TRBV5-1 combines with J gene TRBJ1-1; tentative D call: TRBD1 (6 bases). Deletions cut 3 bases from V and 1 base from J, with 13 bases between. Germline V gene lookup returns CDR1 SGHRS and CDR2 YFSETQ. This CDR3 has 15 amino acids. CDR3 amino acids: CASSYRTGRNTEAFF. The CDR3, as DNA: TGCGCCAGCAGCTATCGTACAGGGCGGAACACTGAAGCTTTCTTT.

This clone was seen once. This sequence joins TRBV27 and TRBJ2-1, with D perhaps TRBD2 (6 bases). This CDR3 comprises 16 residues. V dropped 4 bases and J dropped 5 bases, with 18 bases sitting between them. The germline CDR1 and CDR2 sequences are MNHEY and SMNVEV (reference sequence). The CDR3, as DNA: TGTGCCAGCAGTTGGGGTTTAGCGGCTGGCAACAATGAGCAGTTCTTC. Amino acids: CASSWGLAAGNNEQFF.

The chain joins TRBV11-2 to TRBJ2-7; 8 bases are a match to TRBD2. V dropped 1 base and J dropped 1; count of bases not matched to a gene: 6. Germline CDR1 is SGHAT and CDR2 is FQNNGV. The CDR3 covers 16 residues. DNA of the CDR3: TGTGCCAGCAGCTTAGTAAGAAGCGGGGGATCCTACGAGCAGTACTTC. As protein: CASSLVRSGGSYEQYF. Combining the CDR3 with reference TRBV11-2 and TRBJ2-7 gives the whole variable domain EAGVAQSPRYKIIEKRQSVAFWCNPISGHATLYWYQQILGQGPKLLIQFQNNGVVDDSQLPKDRFSAERLKGVDSTLKIQPAKLEDSAVYLCASSLVRSGGSYEQYFGPGTRLTVT.

The J gene is TRBJ2-7, the V gene TRBV6-5; 8 positions agree with TRBD1. From germline, CDR1 is MNHEY and CDR2 SVGAGI. The J segment lost 4 bases and the V segment lost 6 bases, leaving 8 bases of the junction unmatched. The CDR3 runs to 14 residues. This chain's CDR3 is CASSRGQGGYEQYF. The CDR3 coding sequence is TGTGCCAGCAGCCGAGGACAGGGTGGATACGAGCAGTACTTC.

This chain links TRBV11-2 with TRBJ2-2; TRBD1 aligns across 10 bases. The length of the CDR3 is 17 residues. The V gene end was trimmed by 1 base and the J gene end by 1 base; junction bases not matched to a gene: 3. Per germline, CDR1 SGHAT and CDR2 FQNNGV. CDR3 region: CASSLGDRGRNTGELFF. The DNA of the CDR3 is TGTGCCAGCAGCTTAGGAGACAGGGGGCGGAACACCGGGGAGCTGTTTTTT. Full variable domain (remainder filled in from reference TRBV11-2 and TRBJ2-2): EAGVAQSPRYKIIEKRQSVAFWCNPISGHATLYWYQQILGQGPKLLIQFQNNGVVDDSQLPKDRFSAERLKGVDSTLKIQPAKLEDSAVYLCASSLGDRGRNTGELFFGEGSRLTVL.

The J gene is TRBJ1-1, the V gene TRBV5-6, with a possible D match to TRBD1 (5 bases). Between the trimmed V and J ends, which lost 2 bases and 0 bases, there was a span of 17 bases. The germline V gene has CDR1 SGHDT and CDR2 YYEEEE. The CDR3 contains 17 residues. The CDR3 nucleotides read TGTGCCAGCAGCTTATCTACAGGTTCCCTGATGAACACTGAAGCTTTCTTT. This translates into CASSLSTGSLMNTEAFF. Filled out from reference TRBV5-6 and TRBJ1-1, the complete variable domain reads DAGVTQSPTHLIKTRGQQVTLRCSPKSGHDTVSWYQQALGQGPQFIFQYYEEEERQRGNFPDRFSGHQFPNYSSELNVNALLLGDSALYLCASSLSTGSLMNTEAFFGQGTRLTVV.

The V call is TRBV13, the J call TRBJ2-1, with 9 bases aligning to TRBD2. J lost 3 bases, V lost 5 bases, and 11 bases had no gene match. The CDR3 length is 17 residues. In germline, CDR1 is PRHDT, CDR2 FYEKMQ (reference sequence). The CDR3 DNA follows: TGTGCCAGCAGCATCTACCGAGTGACTAGCGGCTACAATGAGCAGTTCTTC. Protein product: CASSIYRVTSGYNEQFF.

This clone showed up just once. The J gene is TRBJ1-6, the V gene TRBV11-2, with TRBD1 identical over 7 bases. Germline V CDR1 and CDR2: SGHAT, FQNNGV. With V trimmed by 5 bases and J by 6 bases, 10 bases remained unmatched. This CDR3 comprises 16 residues. CDR3 amino acids: CASSTLDRLRNSPLHF. CDR3 bases: TGTGCCAGCAGCACATTGGACAGGCTACGTAATTCACCCCTCCACTTT.

The V call is TRBV5-4, the J call TRBJ1-2; 7 bases map to TRBD1. The CDR3 length is 15 residues. Germline V gene data show CDR1 as SGHNT and CDR2 as YYREEE (reference sequence). Trimming took 4 bases from V and 4 from J; bases not matched to a gene: 10. The CDR3 DNA is TGTGCCAGCAGCACCGGACAGGATGGGGTCTATGGCTACACCTTC. Encoded protein: CASSTGQDGVYGYTF.

As DNA, the CDR3 is TGTGCCAGCAGCCGGACTAGCGGGGGGGCAGAGACCCAGTACTTC. Translated, it gives CASSRTSGGAETQYF. The V and J genes are TRBV7-3 and TRBJ2-5, with 15 bases fitting TRBD2. V was clipped by 5 bases and J by 4 bases; unmatched bases: 2. The length of the CDR3 is 15 residues. Germline-derived CDR1 and CDR2 are SGHTA and FQGTGA. Variable domain in full (rest from reference TRBV7-3 and TRBJ2-5): GAGVSQTPSNKVTEKGKYVELRCDPISGHTALYWYRQSLGQGPEFLIYFQGTGAADDSGLPNDRFFAVRPEGSVSTLKIQRTERGDSAVYLCASSRTSGGAETQYFGPGTRLLVL.